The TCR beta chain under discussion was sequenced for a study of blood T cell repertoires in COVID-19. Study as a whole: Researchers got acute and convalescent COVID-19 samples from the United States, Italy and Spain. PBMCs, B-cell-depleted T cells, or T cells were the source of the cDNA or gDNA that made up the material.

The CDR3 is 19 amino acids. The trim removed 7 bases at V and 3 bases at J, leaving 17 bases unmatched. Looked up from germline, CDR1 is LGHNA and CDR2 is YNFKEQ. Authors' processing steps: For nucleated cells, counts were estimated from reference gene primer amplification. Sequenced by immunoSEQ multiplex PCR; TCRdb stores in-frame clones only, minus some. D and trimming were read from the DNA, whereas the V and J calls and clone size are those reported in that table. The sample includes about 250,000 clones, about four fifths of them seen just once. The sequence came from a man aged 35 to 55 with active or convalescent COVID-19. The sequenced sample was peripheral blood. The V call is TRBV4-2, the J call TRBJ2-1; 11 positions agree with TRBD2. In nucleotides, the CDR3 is TGTGCCAGCACTCCCGACAGGGGCCCTAGCGGGAGGTTCTACAATGAGCAGTTCTTC. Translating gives CASTPDRGPSGRFYNEQFF.